Shown below are 32 T cell receptor beta chains from a single sample sequenced in a study of cytomegalovirus exposure and HLA in healthy donors. A multiplex PCR was run with 60 Vbeta primers and 13 Jbeta primers. The protocol was immunoSEQ multiplex PCR, while the TCRdb copy is restricted to in-frame clones and leaves out a portion. The sample has under 150,000 clones; around 81% are singletons. The sequenced sample was PBMCs. The receptors shown here come from a man aged 18 to 29 in good health and CMV-seronegative.

This chain joins TRBV7-6 and TRBJ2-3, with TRBD2 identical over 13 bases. CDR1 is SGHVS and CDR2 is FNYEAQ in the germline V gene. There are 17 residues in the CDR3. V gave up 5 bases and J gave up 5 bases; unmatched junction bases: 10. DNA for the CDR3: TGTGCCAGCAGCCTAAGCCCACTAGCGGGGGGGGGAGATACGCAGTATTTT. Its protein is CASSLSPLAGGGDTQYF.

This chain uses TRBV29-1 with TRBJ1-1, with TRBD1 identical over 8 bases. The CDR3 is 14 residues long. Germline V gene sequence: CDR1 SQVTM, CDR2 ANQGSEA. V lost 6 bases and J lost 1; bases outside the gene matches: 7. CDR3 sequence: CSVANRGKNTEAFF. The CDR3 nucleotides read TGCAGCGTAGCGAACAGGGGGAAGAACACTGAAGCTTTCTTT.

V and J are TRBV4-3 and TRBJ2-5; 12 nucleotides align to TRBD1. CDR1 is LGHNA, CDR2 YSLEER, per germline. This CDR3 region has 18 residues. V trimming: 1 base; J trimming: 5 bases; junction bases outside the gene matches: 11. The CDR3 reads CASSQGPGTGGESETQYF. For the CDR3, the DNA is TGCGCCAGCAGCCAAGGGCCTGGGACAGGGGGCGAAAGCGAGACCCAGTACTTC.

This clone was counted a single time. J is TRBJ1-2 and V is TRBV6-5; 9 nucleotides line up with TRBD1. V trimming: 2 bases; J trimming: 6 bases; junction bases outside the gene matches: 1. Germline lookup yields CDR1 MNHEY and CDR2 SVGAGI. The CDR3 sequence is 13 residues long. The CDR3: CASSYRTGDGYTF. CDR3 coding DNA: TGTGCCAGCAGTTACAGGACAGGGGATGGCTACACCTTC.

The gene calls are TRBV25-1 and TRBJ1-2; a possible D gene is TRBD1 (6 bases). The CDR3 is made up of 13 amino acids. Trimming took off 3 bases at V and 5 bases at J, with 10 bases between the two ends. Germline CDR1 and CDR2: MGHDK and SYGVNS. CDR3 nucleotide sequence: TGTGCCAGCAGTGAGTCACAGGGTTATGGCTACACCTTC. Translation: CASSESQGYGYTF.

The chain carries TRBV13 and TRBJ2-7, with a weak D call TRBD1 (6 bases). V was trimmed by 5 bases and J by 9 bases, leaving 20 bases between them. Germline V gives CDR1 PRHDT, CDR2 FYEKMQ (reference sequence). CDR3 size: 14 residues. CDR3 loop: CASSRSDRGGRQYF. The CDR3 DNA follows: TGTGCCAGCAGCAGATCAGACCGAGGGGGTCGGCAGTACTTC.

The chain joins TRBV30 to TRBJ1-1; the D is unclear. CDR1 and CDR2 (germline): GTSNPN, SVGIG (reference sequence). V lost 1 base to trimming and J lost 5 bases, with 11 bases between them. The CDR3 is 13 amino acids. CDR3 sequence (DNA): TGTGCCTGGAGTGCCACGAAAACAACTGAAGCTTTCTTT. Residues: CAWSATKTTEAFF. Complete variable domain (other parts from reference TRBV30 and TRBJ1-1): SQTIHQWPATLVQPVGSPLSLECTVEGTSNPNLYWYRQAAGRGLQLLFYSVGIGQISSEVPQNLSASRPQDRQFILSSKKLLLSDSGFYLCAWSATKTTEAFFGQGTRLTVV.

The chain combines TRBV7-2 with TRBJ1-1, with D uncertain. V lost 5 bases, J lost 11 bases, and 21 bases lay in between. Germline V gives CDR1 SGHTA, CDR2 FQGNSA. The CDR3 consists of 14 residues. CDR3 sequence (DNA): TGTGCCAGCAGCCCCTCGACCCTTGGACTGGAGGCTTTCTTT. Protein product: CASSPSTLGLEAFF.

The chain recombines TRBV7-9 with TRBJ2-5; 12 positions agree with TRBD2. V shed 5 bases and J 4 bases; nucleotides not matched to a gene: 8. Germline V gene sequence: CDR1 SEHNR, CDR2 FQNEAQ (reference sequence). This CDR3 region has 16 residues. This chain's CDR3 is CASSLTSGGPGETQYF. CDR3 in DNA: TGTGCCAGCAGCCTGACTAGCGGGGGCCCCGGAGAGACCCAGTACTTC.

The chain uses TRBV5-1 and TRBJ2-5; 8 bases agree with TRBD2. The germline V gene has CDR1 SGHRS and CDR2 YFSETQ. Trimming took 6 bases from V and 1 from J; bases not matched to a gene: 5. CDR3 size: 14 residues. The CDR3 nucleotides read TGCGCCAGCAATCTAGCGGGCCTCCAAGAGACCCAGTACTTC. It codes for CASNLAGLQETQYF.

The rearrangement uses TRBV30 and TRBJ1-4, with 8 bases identical to TRBD1. Per the germline V gene, CDR1 is GTSNPN and CDR2 is SVGIG (reference sequence). Trimming cost V 4 bases and J 8 bases; bases outside gene matches: 6. This CDR3 has 13 residues. The CDR3 DNA reads TGTGCCTGGAACCGGGACAGGCTGGAAAAACTGTTTTTT. This translates into CAWNRDRLEKLFF.

There are a few counts of this clone. The CDR3 region is CAWSSLGLEAWNEQFF. The CDR3 DNA sequence: TGTGCCTGGAGTTCTCTGGGACTAGAGGCTTGGAATGAGCAGTTCTTC. The rearrangement joins TRBV30 to TRBJ2-1; the match to TRBD2 covers 8 bases. The V segment lost 2 bases and the J segment 7 bases; nucleotides outside the gene matches: 13. The germline V gene encodes CDR1 GTSNPN and CDR2 SVGIG (reference sequence). This CDR3 spans 16 amino acids.

The chain is built from TRBV5-4 and TRBJ2-7; D uncertain. Deletions cut 0 bases from V and 5 bases from J, with 12 bases between. The CDR3 contains 14 residues. Germline assignment: CDR1 SGHNT and CDR2 YYREEE (reference sequence). The CDR3 nucleotides are TGTGCCAGCAGCTTGGTTTCAGTTTCGAACGAGCAGTACTTC. It translates to CASSLVSVSNEQYF. The complete variable domain, with remaining parts taken from reference TRBV5-4 and TRBJ2-7, reads ETGVTQSPTHLIKTRGQQVTLRCSSQSGHNTVSWYQQALGQGPQFIFQYYREEENGRGNFPPRFSGLQFPNYSSELNVNALELDDSALYLCASSLVSVSNEQYFGPGTRLTVT.

V gene TRBV6-5 combines with J gene TRBJ1-6, with TRBD1 identical over 10 bases. The CDR3 is 15 amino acids. Germline lookup yields CDR1 MNHEY and CDR2 SVGAGI. The J segment lost 9 bases and the V segment lost 1 base, leaving 3 bases of the junction unmatched. CDR3 sequence (DNA): TGTGCCAGCAGTTACTGGGGACAGGGGACTTCACCCCTCCACTTT. It translates to CASSYWGQGTSPLHF.

The V call is TRBV15, the J call TRBJ2-5; 10 nucleotides line up with TRBD1. The CDR3 length is 15 residues. J lost 7 bases, V lost 5 bases, and 10 bases had no gene match. Germline lookup yields CDR1 LNHNV and CDR2 YYDKDF (reference sequence). CDR3 protein: CATSLDRGHAGTQYF. DNA for the CDR3: TGTGCCACCAGCCTCGACAGGGGGCATGCGGGGACCCAGTACTTC. Based on the CDR3 plus reference TRBV15 and TRBJ2-5, the full variable domain is DAMVIQNPRYQVTQFGKPVTLSCSQTLNHNVMYWYQQKSSQAPKLLFHYYDKDFNNEADTPDNFQSRRPNTSFCFLDIRSPGLGDTAMYLCATSLDRGHAGTQYFGPGTRLLVL.

The chain combines TRBV5-4 with TRBJ2-2; no definite D call. Germline V CDR1 and CDR2: SGHNT, YYREEE (reference sequence). V lost 5 bases to trimming and J lost 2 bases, with 13 bases between them. CDR3 size: 15 residues. CDR3 in amino acids: CASSRSALNTGELFF. CDR3 sequence (DNA): TGTGCCAGCAGTCGAAGCGCCTTAAACACCGGGGAGCTGTTTTTT.

The chain links TRBV19 to TRBJ2-7; 7 bases line up with TRBD2. V lost 4 bases, J lost 3 bases, and 6 bases stayed unmatched. Germline V gives CDR1 LNHDA, CDR2 SQIVND (reference sequence). CDR3 length: 14 amino acids. The CDR3 DNA reads as TGTGCCAGTAGTAAACTAGCGCGGAACTACGAGCAGTACTTC. This codes for CASSKLARNYEQYF.

The rearrangement joins TRBV2 to TRBJ1-2, with D perhaps matching TRBD1 (5 bases). This CDR3 comprises 15 residues. Trimming removed 7 bases from V and 8 bases from J, with 23 bases in between. Germline V gives CDR1 SNHLY, CDR2 FYNNEI. This chain's CDR3 is CASTQDIKSIGGYTF. The CDR3 coding sequence is TGTGCCAGCACCCAGGACATCAAGTCGATCGGAGGCTACACCTTC.

The chain couples TRBV6-1 to TRBJ2-6; TRBD2 aligns across 7 bases. Germline V gives CDR1 MNHNS, CDR2 SASEGT. The CDR3 covers 19 residues. V trimming: 2 bases; J trimming: 0 bases; junction bases outside the gene matches: 10. The CDR3 DNA reads as TGTGCCAGCAGTGAATTCCTGGGAGGGGTTCGCTCTGGGGCCAACGTCCTGACTTTC. Translated: CASSEFLGGVRSGANVLTF.

The rearrangement links TRBV19 to TRBJ1-2, with a tentative D call TRBD1 (5 bases). The germline gives CDR1 LNHDA, CDR2 SQIVND (reference sequence). CDR3 size: 19 residues. With 3 bases removed from V and 5 bases from J, the gap between germline ends came to 28 bases. As DNA, the CDR3 is TGTGCCAGTAGTATCCCATCGGGCGGGACCCTACGACTAATGTATGGCTACACCTTC. It translates to CASSIPSGGTLRLMYGYTF.

The J gene is TRBJ1-1, the V gene TRBV5-1; possibly TRBD1 for D (5 bases). The V end lost 4 bases, the J end lost 1 base, and 14 bases lay between the germline ends. There are 15 residues in the CDR3. CDR1 is SGHRS and CDR2 is YFSETQ in the germline V gene. CDR3 sequence (DNA): TGCGCCAGCAGCCGAACCGGGACTTCGAACACTGAAGCTTTCTTT. Amino acids: CASSRTGTSNTEAFF.

This chain joins TRBV10-1 and TRBJ1-4; TRBD1 agrees at 9 bases. The germline CDR1 and CDR2 sequences are WNHNN and SYGVQD (reference sequence). The junction had 2 bases not matched to a gene; V was cut back by 0 bases and J by 3 bases. The CDR3 spans 16 residues. CDR3 sequence: CASSESGQGPNEKLFF. CDR3 in DNA: TGCGCCAGCAGTGAGTCGGGACAGGGACCTAATGAAAAACTGTTTTTT.

The V call is TRBV19, the J call TRBJ2-7; D remains unclear. With 7 bases removed from V and 6 bases from J, the gap between germline ends came to 4 bases. The length of the CDR3 is 9 residues. Germline assignment: CDR1 LNHDA and CDR2 SQIVND (reference sequence). The CDR3 DNA sequence: TGTGCCAGTAACGGCGAGCAGTACTTC. As protein: CASNGEQYF. Full variable domain (rest looked up from reference TRBV19 and TRBJ2-7): DGGITQSPKYLFRKEGQNVTLSCEQNLNHDAMYWYRQDPGQGLRLIYYSQIVNDFQKGDIAEGYSVSREKKESFPLTVTSAQKNPTAFYLCASNGEQYFGPGTRLTVT.

The genes are TRBV7-2 and TRBJ2-1; 7 nucleotides align to TRBD1. Germline lookup yields CDR1 SGHTA and CDR2 FQGNSA. The CDR3 consists of 14 residues. With V trimmed by 5 bases and J by 5 bases, 6 bases remained unmatched. The CDR3 bases are TGTGCCAGCAGCCCTCGGACAGGAAACAATGAGCAGTTCTTC. Translating it yields CASSPRTGNNEQFF.

The chain combines TRBV15 with TRBJ2-2; 7 bases are a match to TRBD1. The CDR3 spans 17 residues. The junction had 11 bases not matched to a gene; V was cut back by 5 bases and J by 2 bases. Germline V gene sequence: CDR1 LNHNV, CDR2 YYDKDF (reference sequence). Here the CDR3 reads CATSQHPGGPNTGELFF. Here the CDR3 DNA reads TGTGCCACCAGCCAACACCCAGGGGGACCAAACACCGGGGAGCTGTTTTTT.

This clone appeared once. The chain couples TRBV6-1 to TRBJ1-1; D might be TRBD1 (6 bases). The CDR3 is 15 residues long. Trimming shortened V by 4 bases and J by 0 bases, and 12 bases separated the two germline ends. Germline CDR1 is MNHNS and CDR2 is SASEGT. CDR3 in DNA: TGTGCCAGCAGTGTGACAGGACAGATGAACACTGAAGCTTTCTTT. Encoded protein: CASSVTGQMNTEAFF.

The chain uses TRBV1 and TRBJ2-7; the D call of TRBD2 is as the table states it, not checked on the DNA. TRBV1 is recorded as a pseudogene. This CDR3 is built from 14 residues. CDR3 bases: TGCACCAGCAGCCAAGGCGGCAGATCCTACGAGCAGTACTTC. It codes for CTSSQGGRSYEQYF.

The V and J genes are TRBV7-9 and TRBJ2-1; no clear D gene. The germline CDR1 and CDR2 sequences are SEHNR and FQNEAQ (reference sequence). V was shortened by 2 bases and J by 10 bases, with 9 bases between the two germline ends. This CDR3 has 12 amino acids. CDR3 region: CASSLPAEEQFF. DNA for the CDR3: TGTGCCAGCAGCTTACCTGCGGAGGAGCAGTTCTTC.

V is TRBV5-6 and J is TRBJ2-3; 8 positions agree with TRBD1. V was pared by 0 bases and J by 2 bases, with 5 bases of the junction left unmatched. Germline values: CDR1 SGHDT, CDR2 YYEEEE. CDR3 length equals 16 residues. CDR3 sequence reads: CASSLDRGKDTDTQYF. CDR3 DNA: TGTGCCAGCAGCTTGGACAGGGGGAAGGACACAGATACGCAGTATTTT.

The chain uses TRBV4-1 and TRBJ1-2; D call uncertain. The CDR3 extends over 14 amino acids. Trimming took off 1 base at V and 6 bases at J, with 12 bases between the two ends. Per the germline V gene, CDR1 is MGHRA and CDR2 is YSYEKL. The CDR3 coding sequence is TGCGCCAGCAGCCAAGCTAAACCTTCGGATGGCTACACCTTC. Its protein is CASSQAKPSDGYTF.

This chain joins TRBV18 and TRBJ1-6; weak D call: TRBD1 (5 bases). Germline CDR1 reads KGHSH; CDR2 reads LQKENI. V was trimmed by 0 bases and J by 7 bases, leaving 7 bases between them. CDR3 length: 14 residues. The CDR3 is CASSPPGVNSPLHF. The CDR3 DNA is TGTGCCAGCTCACCACCAGGGGTGAATTCACCCCTCCACTTT. Combining the CDR3 with reference TRBV18 and TRBJ1-6 gives the whole variable domain NAGVMQNPRHLVRRRGQEARLRCSPMKGHSHVYWYRQLPEEGLKFMVYLQKENIIDESGMPKERFSAEFPKEGPSILRIQQVVRGDSAAYFCASSPPGVNSPLHFGNGTRLTVT.

V usage is TRBV5-8 and J usage is TRBJ2-2, with 9 positions matching TRBD1. This CDR3 contains 16 residues. After removal of 2 bases from V and 4 bases from J, the junction contained 6 bases not matched to a gene. Per the germline V gene, CDR1 is SGHTS and CDR2 is YDEGEE. CDR3 loop: CASSFRGQGPTGELFF. The CDR3, as DNA: TGTGCCAGCAGCTTCCGGGGACAGGGACCCACCGGGGAGCTGTTTTTT.